This T cell receptor (beta chain) was obtained from a study of T cell repertoires in ileal Crohn's disease. Across the whole study: Median disease duration was around eight years; roughly 35% smoked at surgery.

Per sample, roughly 500 nanograms of biopsy DNA were TCRB immunosequenced. TCRdb's table, derived via immunoSEQ multiplex PCR, lists solely in-frame clones and lacks some. The sample carries approximately 5,000 clones, around 87% recorded once. Comment on this clone: The antigen remains undetermined.

Study-level findings and limits: Compared with non-smokers, active smokers at surgery showed more clonal expansions. Endoscopic recurrence occurred in every patient whose clonality exceeded 26.8%.

Germline V gene data show CDR1 as LNHDA and CDR2 as SQIVND (reference sequence). This CDR3 comprises 12 residues. Trimming took off 8 bases at V and 8 bases at J, with 13 bases between the two ends. The material sequenced was ileal tissue. This clonotype was obtained from an adult with Crohn's disease. The V gene is TRBV19, the J gene TRBJ2-1; D unclear. The CDR3 spells CASGGTRDEQFF. CDR3 nucleotide sequence: TGTGCCAGTGGCGGCACTCGGGATGAGCAGTTCTTC. The full variable domain, with the rest looked up from reference TRBV19 and TRBJ2-1, is DGGITQSPKYLFRKEGQNVTLSCEQNLNHDAMYWYRQDPGQGLRLIYYSQIVNDFQKGDIAEGYSVSREKKESFPLTVTSAQKNPTAFYLCASGGTRDEQFFGPGTRLTVL.